This T cell receptor beta chain derives from a study of PD-1 blockade in classical Hodgkin lymphoma. Details on this clone: Its antigen is not identified.

Each patient's relapse followed autologous stem cell transplantation, and brentuximab vedotin exposure varied. When best responses were assessed, they were complete response, partial response or progressive disease. Germline V CDR1 and CDR2: GTSNPN, SVGIG (reference sequence). The CDR3 spans 14 residues. Losses at the gene ends were 3 bases for V and 7 bases for J; bases not matched to a gene: 5. Study-level points and caveats: Reported findings placed baseline TCR diversity lower in newly diagnosed patients (compared with healthy donors).

Method: immunoSEQ multiplex PCR; TCRdb's copy keeps in-frame clones and lacks some. The table lists under 95,000 clones, about nine tenths of them singletons. This sequence joins TRBV30 and TRBJ2-6; 8 nucleotides match TRBD2. The receptor was isolated from a human donor with classical Hodgkin lymphoma. Sequences were derived from peripheral blood mononuclear cells (PBMCs), sampled before the second cycle of nivolumab. The CDR3 nucleotides read TGTGCCTGGAGCCCCGGGGGGGGAGCCAACGTCCTGACTTTC. Translating gives CAWSPGGGANVLTF.